Each of the 7 T cell receptor beta chains below was sequenced from the same sample in a study of post-analysis software for immune sequencing data (dated by TCRdb to 2015 to 2017). Points the paper makes about the study in general: Significantly higher frequencies in patients than in controls were found for five or six TRBV segments, including TRBV5-6, TRBV5-1 and TRBV20-1.

The antigens for these receptors are not known. Library creation used PCR. Sequencer: Illumina HiSeq 2500. To reduce PCR and sequencing biases, unique molecular identifiers were built into the TCR beta cDNA libraries. TCRdb handled the public reads itself, with Q25 trimming in fastp and clone calling in MiXCR, and kept productive beta chains. For every CDR3 protein sequence, its rows merge into one entry that carries the most common genes and DNA. The sample table holds about 820,000 distinct CDR3 sequences, of which 53% were seen once. Together, the top ten hold under 6% of the sample. Sequencing used blood. The receptors here all came from a girl aged 10 to 17 with multiple sclerosis.

The chain uses TRBV2 and TRBJ2-1; 7 bases are shared with TRBD1. Trimming at V came to 7 bases and at J to 0 bases, leaving 9 bases not matched to a gene. This CDR3 spans 16 amino acids. Per the germline V gene, CDR1 is SNHLY and CDR2 is FYNNEI. In DNA form, the CDR3 reads TGTGCCAGCACTGGATTAACAGGGGACTCCTACAATGAGCAGTTCTTC. Translated: CASTGLTGDSYNEQFF.

This clonotype was counted a single time. The chain links TRBV7-2 to TRBJ2-4; D perhaps matches TRBD1 (6 bases). V was clipped by 0 bases and J by 9 bases, with 15 bases between them. The CDR3 extends over 15 amino acids. Germline V gene sequence: CDR1 SGHTA, CDR2 FQGNSA. CDR3 bases: TGTGCCAGCAGCTTAGCAGTCCCACAGGGAACCATTCAGTACTTC. Its translation is CASSLAVPQGTIQYF.

The rearrangement links TRBV6-4 to TRBJ1-5; TRBD1 agrees at 9 bases. With 5 bases clipped from V and 10 bases from J, the junction kept 6 bases outside the gene matches. CDR3 size: 13 residues. Germline V gene lookup returns CDR1 MRHNA and CDR2 SNTAGT. CDR3 sequence reads: CASSPGTGLPQHF. The DNA of the CDR3 is TGTGCCAGCAGTCCCGGGACAGGGCTCCCCCAGCATTTT.

In this sample, this clonotype turned up a few times. The V call is TRBV12-3 or TRBV12-4, the J call TRBJ1-1; D gene unclear. V was pared by 3 bases and J by 4 bases, with 9 bases between. The CDR3 length is 13 residues. This chain's CDR3 is CASSLTRFTEAFF. The CDR3 DNA is TGTGCCAGCAGTTTGACGAGGTTCACTGAAGCTTTCTTT.

This clonotype was observed a handful of times. J is TRBJ2-1 and V is TRBV5-6; TRBD2 aligns across 15 bases. Germline-derived CDR1 and CDR2 are SGHDT and YYEEEE. The CDR3 is 19 residues long. With V trimmed by 3 bases and J by 1 base, 8 bases remained unmatched. The CDR3 reads CASSSIGLAGGRSYNEQFF. The CDR3 nucleotides read TGTGCCAGCAGCTCTATTGGACTAGCGGGAGGGAGATCCTACAATGAGCAGTTCTTC.

The chain combines TRBV29-1 with TRBJ2-3; D is perhaps TRBD1 (7 bases). Germline V lookup: CDR1 SQVTM, CDR2 ANQGSEA. This CDR3 has 15 residues. Trimming removed 8 bases at V and 3 bases at J, with 21 bases between. The CDR3 DNA reads TGCAGCTCCTCCGGGGCAGGGGGGAATACAGATACGCAGTATTTT. It specifies CSSSGAGGNTDTQYF.

The chain links TRBV25-1 to TRBJ1-2; the D is unclear. The CDR3 has 16 residues. Trimming stripped 1 base from V and 7 bases from J, with 19 bases between. The germline CDR1 and CDR2 sequences are MGHDK and SYGVNS. The CDR3 DNA reads TGTGCCAGCAGTGAATCTGGGGTGGTAGGCGTGTTTGGCTACACCTTC. It is translated as CASSESGVVGVFGYTF.